The table lists the clone carrying this T cell receptor beta chain with a count of one. The CDR3 spans 14 residues. A second PCR of about 7 to 12 cycles used a sample-barcoded 5' primer and a J-beta primer mix. The study obtained at least 2.5 million CDR3-containing paired-end reads from every sample. TCRdb recomputed calls from the 5' RACE reads with MiXCR, one row per CDR3 protein. The sample holds around 970,000 distinct CDR3 sequences, approximately 50% seen once. The data derive from a study of blood T cells in healthy people across ages. The chain links TRBV21-1 to TRBJ2-5; TRBD1 is the table's D call and was not checked against the DNA. TRBV21-1 is given as a pseudogene. What was sequenced was blood. This TCR came from a woman aged 60-70 years in good health. CDR3 nucleotides: TGTGCCAGCAGCACCAGGGGCCACCAAGAGACCCAGTACTTC. Protein sequence: CASSTRGHQETQYF.